These T cell receptor beta chains were read from a single sample in a study of yellow fever vaccine responses in identical twins. One entry per CDR3 protein, called by TCRdb with MiXCR from the RT-PCR reads. The sample comprises 20,000 or so distinct CDR3 sequences, around 72% of which are singletons, and less than 3% rests with the top ten. The sample consisted of T cells from blood (PBMCs), unsorted or a sorted subset (not recorded which), taken before or after yellow fever vaccination (not recorded which). These TCRs come from a woman aged 18 to 35 who received the yellow fever vaccine. Each CDR3 is given with its conserved first and last residue. The D gene is left open where the match is weak. Size is omitted from some rows. Given values are once, few, many or a class for expanded clones.

TRBD2	-	TRBV5-1	TRBJ2-5	TGCGCCAGCAGCCATAGCGGGGTTGAAGGGACCCAGTACTTC	CASSHSGVEGTQYF
-	few	TRBV3-1	TRBJ1-5	TGTGCCAGCAGCCAGGGATATAGCAATCAGCCCCAGCATTTT	CASSQGYSNQPQHF
-	-	TRBV11-3	TRBJ2-1	TGTGCCAGCAGCTTAGATGGGAATCGTAATGAGCAGTTCTTC	CASSLDGNRNEQFF
TRBD1	-	TRBV4-2	TRBJ1-1	TGTGCCAGCAGCCAAGATCCAGGGGGAGAAGCTTTCTTT	CASSQDPGGEAFF
TRBD2	few	TRBV18	TRBJ2-7	TGTGCCAGCTCACCAGCTAGCGGGACTTCCTACGAGCAGTACTTC	CASSPASGTSYEQYF
-	medium-sized	TRBV4-1	TRBJ2-2	TGCGCCAGCAGCCAATTGGTGGAGGGCACCGGGGAGCTGTTTTTT	CASSQLVEGTGELFF
-	-	TRBV11-3	TRBJ2-3	TGTGCCAGCAGAACCGACACAGTCTCGAATACGCAGTATTTT	CASRTDTVSNTQYF
-	-	TRBV18	TRBJ1-6	TGTGCCAGCTCACCACCGGCAGGGCCCAAAATCCTCCACTTT	CASSPPAGPKILHF
TRBD1	-	TRBV12-3/TRBV12-4	TRBJ1-3	TGTGCCAGCAGTTTATGGGTTGGACAGGGGATGAACACCATATATTTT	CASSLWVGQGMNTIYF
-	-	TRBV4-3	TRBJ1-1	TGCGCCAGCAGCCAAGGTTTACGGAACACTGAAGCTTTCTTT	CASSQGLRNTEAFF
-	-	TRBV20-1	TRBJ1-1	TGCAGTGCTAGTTTTACAGTTGAAGCTTTCTTT	CSASFTVEAFF
TRBD2	-	TRBV11-2	TRBJ2-7	TGTGCCAGCAGCACCGGGACTAGCAGCTCCTACGAGCAGTACTTC	CASSTGTSSSYEQYF
TRBD1	-	TRBV13	TRBJ1-1	TGTGCCAGCGGACAGGGGGCGAACACTGAAGCTTTCTTT	CASGQGANTEAFF